Following are 15 T cell receptor beta chains from one sample sequenced in a study of CD8 T cells in Susac syndrome. RNA in amounts of roughly 0.5 to 1 ug was reverse transcribed with random hexamers. TCRdb ran MiXCR on the immunoSEQ multiplex PCR reads and lists one entry per CDR3 protein. Here the sample spans 250,000 to 300,000 distinct CDR3 sequences, almost 85% being singletons. The sample taken for sequencing was CD8+ T cells from PBMCs. These receptors originate from a human donor with multiple sclerosis.

The chain is built from TRBV9 and TRBJ2-7; D gene unclear. The germline V gene encodes CDR1 SGDLS and CDR2 YYNGEE. V was pared by 0 bases and J by 4 bases, with 11 bases between. CDR3 length: 14 residues. The CDR3 DNA follows: TGTGCCAGCAGCGTAGGAACGGAGTGGTACGAGCAGTACTTC. Translating gives CASSVGTEWYEQYF.

The CDR3 DNA reads as TGTGCCAGTAGTATAGATCTGGAGGTCGGCTACACCTTC. It yields the protein CASSIDLEVGYTF. The V and J genes are TRBV19 and TRBJ1-2; D is undetermined. This CDR3 has 13 amino acids. The V end lost 0 bases, the J end lost 8 bases, and 10 bases lay between the germline ends. CDR1 LNHDA and CDR2 SQIVND come from the germline V gene (reference sequence). Using reference TRBV19 and TRBJ1-2 for the parts outside the CDR3, the full variable domain is DGGITQSPKYLFRKEGQNVTLSCEQNLNHDAMYWYRQDPGQGLRLIYYSQIVNDFQKGDIAEGYSVSREKKESFPLTVTSAQKNPTAFYLCASSIDLEVGYTFGSGTRLTVV.

The rearrangement uses TRBV11-2 and TRBJ2-1; 13 bases are a match to TRBD2. Germline V CDR1 and CDR2: SGHAT, FQNNGV. J gave up 7 bases and V 4 bases, and 7 bases lay outside the gene matches. The CDR3 extends over 16 amino acids. CDR3 nucleotide sequence: TGTGCCAGCAGCTCCCGGGGACTAGCGGGGCCAAATGAGCAGTTCTTC. It encodes CASSSRGLAGPNEQFF.

The rearrangement uses TRBV27 and TRBJ2-4; a weak D match, TRBD2 (5 bases). CDR1 MNHEY and CDR2 SMNVEV come from the germline V gene (reference sequence). V was cut by 1 base and J by 3 bases, with 16 bases left in between. This CDR3 region has 17 residues. DNA for the CDR3: TGTGCCAGCAGTTTATTGGCCCTCAGTGGAGGCAAAAACATTCAGTACTTC. Its translation: CASSLLALSGGKNIQYF.

V usage is TRBV30 and J usage is TRBJ2-1; the match to TRBD2 covers 13 bases. CDR3 length: 15 amino acids. V shed 0 bases and J 7 bases; nucleotides not matched to a gene: 3. Germline V CDR1 and CDR2: GTSNPN, SVGIG (reference sequence). DNA for the CDR3: TGTGCCTGGAGTGTACTAGCGGGAGGGCAGAATGAGCAGTTCTTC. It translates to CAWSVLAGGQNEQFF.

The V gene is TRBV13, the J gene TRBJ1-1; no firm D call. Germline lookup yields CDR1 PRHDT and CDR2 FYEKMQ (reference sequence). The V end lost 0 bases, the J end lost 3 bases, and 8 bases lay between the germline ends. The CDR3 loop spans 14 amino acids. CDR3 nucleotide sequence: TGTGCCAGCAGCTTAGGCAGGCTTCACACTGAAGCTTTCTTT. It specifies CASSLGRLHTEAFF.

This chain links TRBV6-2 or TRBV6-3 with TRBJ2-1; 7 nucleotides match TRBD2. This CDR3 spans 16 amino acids. Germline assignment: CDR1 MNHEY and CDR2 SVGEGT. Trimming cost V 7 bases and J 4 bases; bases outside gene matches: 13. DNA of the CDR3: TGTGCCAGCACCACCCTAGCGGTAACTCAGTACAATGAGCAGTTCTTC. Protein: CASTTLAVTQYNEQFF.

J is TRBJ2-1 and V is TRBV5-6, with 7 bases identical to TRBD1. Germline V gene data show CDR1 as SGHDT and CDR2 as YYEEEE. CDR3 length equals 14 residues. Trimming cost V 4 bases and J 4 bases; bases outside gene matches: 5. The CDR3 DNA reads TGTGCCAGCAGCATAACGGGACAGTACAATGAGCAGTTCTTC. Its translation: CASSITGQYNEQFF.

DNA for the CDR3: TGTGCCAGCAGCTTAGTACAGGCCCCGGGACTAGCGGGATCCGAGCAGTACTTC. It encodes CASSLVQAPGLAGSEQYF. The chain carries TRBV7-2 and TRBJ2-7; 13 bases match TRBD2. V trimming: 1 base; J trimming: 6 bases; junction bases outside the gene matches: 12. Looked up from germline, CDR1 is SGHTA and CDR2 is FQGNSA. The CDR3 extends over 18 amino acids. Full variable domain (rest looked up from reference TRBV7-2 and TRBJ2-7): GAGVSQSPSNKVTEKGKDVELRCDPISGHTALYWYRQSLGQGLEFLIYFQGNSAPDKSGLPSDRFSAERTGGSVSTLTIQRTQQEDSAVYLCASSLVQAPGLAGSEQYFGPGTRLTVT.

The genes are TRBV7-6 and TRBJ2-1, with 10 bases that match TRBD1. The junction had 11 bases not matched to a gene; V was cut back by 6 bases and J by 9 bases. The CDR3 sequence is 15 residues long. Per the germline V gene, CDR1 is SGHVS and CDR2 is FNYEAQ. This chain's CDR3 is CASRGGQGVGGEQFF. The CDR3 bases are TGTGCCAGCAGAGGCGGACAGGGGGTTGGCGGTGAGCAGTTCTTC.

This chain's CDR3 is CASSGGLAEETQYF. DNA of the CDR3: TGCGCCAGCAGCGGCGGACTAGCGGAAGAGACCCAGTACTTC. The rearrangement uses TRBV5-1 and TRBJ2-5; 10 bases align to TRBD2. CDR3 length: 14 residues. Germline loops: CDR1 SGHRS, CDR2 YFSETQ. V trimming: 4 bases; J trimming: 3 bases; junction bases outside the gene matches: 3. Full variable domain (missing parts from reference TRBV5-1 and TRBJ2-5): KAGVTQTPRYLIKTRGQQVTLSCSPISGHRSVSWYQQTPGQGLQFLFEYFSETQRNKGNFPGRFSGRQFSNSRSEMNVSTLELGDSALYLCASSGGLAEETQYFGPGTRLLVL.

The chain has TRBV27 and TRBJ2-7; unclear D gene. Trimming removed 4 bases at V and 0 bases at J, with 10 bases between. Germline V gene data show CDR1 as MNHEY and CDR2 as SMNVEV (reference sequence). The CDR3 runs 14 residues. In nucleotides, the CDR3 is TGTGCCAGCAGTTACGGGTCGAGCTCCTACGAGCAGTACTTC. Translating it yields CASSYGSSSYEQYF.

The chain links TRBV6-5 to TRBJ1-1, with no clear D. The CDR3 is 14 amino acids. Trimming left V 3 bases short and J 1 base short, with 9 bases between. The V gene's germline CDR1 is MNHEY and CDR2 SVGAGI. CDR3 protein: CASSYWAENTEAFF. DNA for the CDR3: TGTGCCAGCAGTTATTGGGCAGAGAACACTGAAGCTTTCTTT.

The rearrangement uses TRBV30 and TRBJ2-1; D could derive from TRBD1 or TRBD2 (5 bases each). The CDR3 consists of 14 residues. The ends were cut back, 5 bases at V and 3 bases at J, with 14 bases in the middle. Germline values: CDR1 GTSNPN, CDR2 SVGIG (reference sequence). The CDR3 DNA sequence: TGTGCCTGGGACACTGGGGGAGTCTACAATGAGCAGTTCTTC. Translated: CAWDTGGVYNEQFF.

This sequence joins TRBV2 and TRBJ2-3; 8 bases align to TRBD1. The junction had 8 bases not matched to a gene; V was cut back by 6 bases and J by 3 bases. There are 15 residues in the CDR3. Germline-derived CDR1 and CDR2 are SNHLY and FYNNEI. DNA of the CDR3: TGTGCCAGCAGCACCGGACAGGGAAGGACAGATACGCAGTATTTT. Translation gives CASSTGQGRTDTQYF.